The entry below describes one T cell receptor beta chain. The data stem from a study of cytomegalovirus exposure and HLA in healthy donors. Between the trimmed V and J ends, which lost 4 bases and 3 bases, there was a span of 15 bases. This CDR3 is 15 amino acids long. CDR1 and CDR2 from the germline V gene are SGHRS and YFSETQ. Primers included in the PCR were 60 Vbeta and 13 Jbeta primers. Data came from immunoSEQ multiplex PCR; TCRdb stores just in-frame clones and leaves some out. The top ten clones hold 7.2% of a sample with tens of thousands of clones, about 71% of them seen once. This TCR derives from a woman in her forties in good health and CMV-seronegative. Sequencing was done on a sample of PBMCs. V gene TRBV5-1 combines with J gene TRBJ2-3; D perhaps matches TRBD1 (7 bases). The CDR3 is CASSDLQGTTDTQYF. The DNA of the CDR3 is TGCGCCAGCAGCGACCTACAGGGGACTACAGATACGCAGTATTTT.